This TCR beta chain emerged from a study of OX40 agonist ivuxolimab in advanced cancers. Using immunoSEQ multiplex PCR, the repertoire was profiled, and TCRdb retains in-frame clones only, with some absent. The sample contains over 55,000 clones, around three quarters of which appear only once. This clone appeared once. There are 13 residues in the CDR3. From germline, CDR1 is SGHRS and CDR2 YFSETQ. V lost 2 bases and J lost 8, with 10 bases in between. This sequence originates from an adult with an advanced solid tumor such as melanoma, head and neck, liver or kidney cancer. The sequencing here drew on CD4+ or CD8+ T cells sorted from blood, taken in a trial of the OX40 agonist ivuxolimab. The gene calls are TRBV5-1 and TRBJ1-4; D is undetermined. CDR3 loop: CASSFGLTEKLFF. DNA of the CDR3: TGCGCCAGCAGCTTTGGCTTAACCGAAAAACTGTTTTTT.